This TCR beta chain originates from a study of T cells after yellow fever vaccination. Broader study findings: A large majority of primary-vaccination clones showed up again after the booster (about 97% CD4, almost 90% CD8). Although most clonotypes did not, a small share appeared in both CD4 and CD8 compartments.

Generation of TCR cDNA used 5'RACE template switching (which added a universal primer site and UMIs). TCRdb analysed the 5' RACE reads with MiXCR anew, one entry per CDR3 protein. This sample carries some 600,000 distinct CDR3 sequences, 17% of them seen once, and the ten largest clones take 17%. This clonotype has more than one count but fewer than ten. The antigen remains unidentified. V shed 8 bases and J shed 8 bases, with 16 bases lying between them. Per germline, CDR1 MNHEY and CDR2 SVGAGI. The CDR3 loop spans 14 amino acids. The chain carries TRBV6-5 and TRBJ1-6; D gene ambiguous. The material sequenced was PBMCs, taken about 5 days after the first yellow fever vaccination. This receptor was identified in a man aged 18 to 29 who received the YFV17D yellow fever vaccine. The CDR3 DNA is TGTGCCAGCCAGGTTACGGTTGGTTATTCACCCCTCCACTTT. Protein: CASQVTVGYSPLHF.